These T cell receptor beta chains were read from a single sample in a study of OX40 agonist ivuxolimab in advanced cancers. Sequencing was performed with immunoSEQ multiplex PCR; in TCRdb, only in-frame clones are kept and a portion is missing. Of about 79,000 clones detected, 88% appear once; the ten largest clones hold 3.5% to 5%. The sequencing here drew on CD4+ or CD8+ T cells sorted from blood, taken in a trial of the OX40 agonist ivuxolimab. These receptors were obtained from an adult with an advanced solid tumor such as melanoma, head and neck, liver or kidney cancer. CDR3s include the opening cysteine and the closing phenylalanine or tryptophan. The order of the fields is CDR3 length, J gene, clone size, D gene, V gene, CDR3 protein, CDR3 DNA. The D gene is left open where the match is weak. Expanded clones are given a class, and other clones once, few, many or no size at all.

length: 17
J: TRBJ2-3
size: NA
D: NA
V: TRBV11-3
CDR3: CASSLATIPTDTDTQYF
DNA: TGTGCCAGCAGCTTAGCGACAATCCCGACAGACACAGATACGCAGTATTTT

length: 14
J: TRBJ1-1
size: NA
D: TRBD1
V: TRBV5-1
CDR3: CASSSGTGGTEAFF
DNA: TGCGCCAGCAGCTCCGGGACAGGAGGAACTGAAGCTTTCTTT

length: 14
J: TRBJ2-7
size: NA
D: NA
V: TRBV5-1
CDR3: CASSSRVRSYEQYF
DNA: TGCGCCAGCAGTAGCCGGGTGCGCTCCTACGAGCAGTACTTC

length: 16
J: TRBJ2-7
size: NA
D: NA
V: TRBV5-6
CDR3: CASSSVRDTNSYEQYF
DNA: TGTGCCAGCAGCTCGGTCCGGGACACGAACTCCTACGAGCAGTACTTC

length: 17
J: TRBJ2-2
size: NA
D: NA
V: TRBV5-6
CDR3: CASSLGVGLMNTGELFF
DNA: TGTGCCAGCAGCTTGGGGGTGGGGCTGATGAACACCGGGGAGCTGTTTTTT

length: 12
J: TRBJ2-7
size: NA
D: NA
V: TRBV10-2
CDR3: CASWTTSGEQYF
DNA: TGCGCCAGCTGGACGACCTCAGGCGAGCAGTACTTC

length: 14
J: TRBJ2-7
size: NA
D: TRBD1
V: TRBV5-1
CDR3: CASSYSGTDYEQYF
DNA: TGCGCCAGCAGCTACTCCGGGACAGACTACGAGCAGTACTTC

length: 16
J: TRBJ2-1
size: NA
D: TRBD1
V: TRBV19
CDR3: CASSITGTGGYNEQFF
DNA: TGTGCCAGTAGTATAACCGGGACAGGGGGCTACAATGAGCAGTTCTTC

length: 13
J: TRBJ1-2
size: NA
D: NA
V: TRBV10-3
CDR3: CAISEGANYGYTF
DNA: TGTGCCATCAGTGAAGGAGCTAACTATGGCTACACCTTC

length: 14
J: TRBJ2-1
size: NA
D: NA
V: TRBV11-3
CDR3: CASSSNSGYNEQFF
DNA: TGTGCCAGCAGCTCAAATAGCGGATACAATGAGCAGTTCTTC

length: 11
J: TRBJ2-3
size: few
D: NA
V: TRBV7-2
CDR3: CASSYTDTQYF
DNA: TGTGCCAGCAGCTACACAGATACGCAGTATTTT

length: 16
J: TRBJ2-3
size: NA
D: TRBD2
V: TRBV19
CDR3: CASSLLAYQSTDTQYF
DNA: TGTGCCAGTAGTCTACTAGCGTATCAAAGCACAGATACGCAGTATTTT

length: 14
J: TRBJ2-4
size: NA
D: NA
V: TRBV5-1
CDR3: CASSSSNAKNIQYF
DNA: TGCGCCAGCAGCTCCTCTAATGCCAAAAACATTCAGTACTTC

length: 13
J: TRBJ2-3
size: few
D: TRBD2
V: TRBV6-5
CDR3: CASSPSGADTQYF
DNA: TGTGCCAGTTCCCCTAGCGGGGCGGATACGCAGTATTTT

length: 14
J: TRBJ1-5
size: NA
D: NA
V: TRBV27
CDR3: CASSLEAGDQPQHF
DNA: TGTGCCAGCAGTTTGGAGGCAGGGGATCAGCCCCAGCATTTT

length: 16
J: TRBJ2-5
size: once
D: TRBD2
V: TRBV10-1
CDR3: CASRISGRAGRETQYF
DNA: TGCGCCAGCAGGATAAGCGGGAGGGCCGGGAGGGAGACCCAGTACTTC

length: 13
J: TRBJ2-7
size: NA
D: TRBD1
V: TRBV5-6
CDR3: CASSFWTGVEQYF
DNA: TGTGCCAGCAGCTTCTGGACAGGGGTCGAGCAGTACTTC

length: 17
J: TRBJ2-2
size: few
D: NA
V: TRBV5-1
CDR3: CASSLDRDGGYTGELFF
DNA: TGCGCCAGCAGCTTGGACCGGGACGGAGGATACACCGGGGAGCTGTTTTTT

length: 12
J: TRBJ2-7
size: once
D: NA
V: TRBV11-2
CDR3: CASSQSSYEQYF
DNA: TGTGCCAGCAGCCAGAGTTCCTACGAGCAGTACTTC

length: 13
J: TRBJ1-2
size: few
D: NA
V: TRBV6-5
CDR3: CASSRQESYGYTF
DNA: TGTGCCAGCAGCCGACAGGAATCCTATGGCTACACCTTC

length: 13
J: TRBJ1-2
size: NA
D: TRBD1
V: TRBV2
CDR3: CASTRDSGYGYTF
DNA: TGTGCCAGCACAAGGGACAGCGGCTATGGCTACACCTTC

length: 14
J: TRBJ2-7
size: NA
D: NA
V: TRBV6-5
CDR3: CASNRLGASHEQYF
DNA: TGTGCCAGCAACAGACTGGGAGCAAGCCACGAGCAGTACTTC

length: 13
J: TRBJ1-5
size: once
D: NA
V: TRBV19
CDR3: CASGTTVYQPQHF
DNA: TGTGCCAGTGGGACGACAGTCTATCAGCCCCAGCATTTT

length: 13
J: TRBJ2-7
size: NA
D: TRBD1
V: TRBV7-3
CDR3: CASSLRTGDEQYF
DNA: TGTGCCAGCAGCCTGCGGACAGGGGACGAGCAGTACTTC

length: 17
J: TRBJ2-1
size: few
D: NA
V: TRBV29-1
CDR3: CSVRMTPRTTSYNEQFF
DNA: TGCAGCGTCCGCATGACCCCACGGACTACCTCCTACAATGAGCAGTTCTTC

length: 16
J: TRBJ1-1
size: NA
D: NA
V: TRBV19
CDR3: CASSPREGQGPLEAFF
DNA: TGTGCCAGTAGTCCCCGGGAGGGCCAGGGGCCCCTTGAAGCTTTCTTT

length: 13
J: TRBJ1-1
size: few
D: NA
V: TRBV18
CDR3: CASSKDKNTEAFF
DNA: TGTGCCAGCTCTAAGGACAAGAACACTGAAGCTTTCTTT

length: 16
J: TRBJ2-3
size: NA
D: TRBD2
V: TRBV30
CDR3: CAWNLKGASGSNTQYF
DNA: TGTGCCTGGAACCTTAAGGGGGCTAGCGGGAGTAATACGCAGTATTTT

length: 12
J: TRBJ2-1
size: NA
D: NA
V: TRBV11-2
CDR3: CASSPADLTQFF
DNA: TGTGCCAGCAGCCCGGCGGACCTAACCCAGTTCTTC

length: 11
J: TRBJ2-1
size: NA
D: NA
V: TRBV30
CDR3: CAWTGTNEQFF
DNA: TGTGCCTGGACCGGAACAAATGAGCAGTTCTTC

length: 14
J: TRBJ2-5
size: NA
D: TRBD1
V: TRBV2
CDR3: CASSDEGGGETQYF
DNA: TGTGCCAGCAGTGACGAAGGGGGCGGTGAGACCCAGTACTTC

length: 12
J: TRBJ1-2
size: NA
D: NA
V: TRBV6-1
CDR3: CASSVSDYGYTF
DNA: TGTGCCAGCAGTGTTTCAGACTATGGCTACACCTTC

length: 16
J: TRBJ1-2
size: NA
D: NA
V: TRBV19
CDR3: CASQGGQGGPNYGYTF
DNA: TGTGCCAGCCAAGGAGGGCAGGGAGGGCCTAACTATGGCTACACCTTC

length: 13
J: TRBJ2-3
size: NA
D: NA
V: TRBV29-1
CDR3: CSVDGRGPDTQYF
DNA: TGCAGCGTTGACGGCAGGGGTCCAGATACGCAGTATTTT

length: 12
J: TRBJ2-6
size: NA
D: NA
V: TRBV27
CDR3: CASSFGANVLTF
DNA: TGTGCCAGCAGTTTTGGGGCCAACGTCCTGACTTTC

length: 15
J: TRBJ2-1
size: NA
D: TRBD2
V: TRBV5-4
CDR3: CASSSTSGSLNEQFF
DNA: TGTGCCAGCAGCTCTACTAGCGGGAGTTTGAATGAGCAGTTCTTC

length: 15
J: TRBJ1-1
size: NA
D: NA
V: TRBV5-1
CDR3: CASSLPEPLNTEAFF
DNA: TGCGCCAGCAGCCTACCCGAGCCGCTGAACACTGAAGCTTTCTTT

length: 14
J: TRBJ2-3
size: NA
D: TRBD2
V: TRBV10-1
CDR3: CASSVSGSRDTQYF
DNA: TGCGCCAGCAGTGTTAGCGGGAGTCGAGATACGCAGTATTTT

length: 12
J: TRBJ2-1
size: once
D: NA
V: TRBV5-1
CDR3: CASSEQYNEQFF
DNA: TGCGCCAGCAGCGAGCAGTACAATGAGCAGTTCTTC

length: 13
J: TRBJ2-5
size: NA
D: NA
V: TRBV7-7
CDR3: CASSRGLQETQYF
DNA: TGTGCTAGCAGCCGAGGGCTCCAAGAGACCCAGTACTTC

length: 15
J: TRBJ2-5
size: NA
D: TRBD2
V: TRBV5-4
CDR3: CASSTGWGGQETQYF
DNA: TGTGCCAGCAGCACCGGTTGGGGGGGCCAAGAGACCCAGTACTTC

length: 15
J: TRBJ2-5
size: NA
D: TRBD2
V: TRBV5-1
CDR3: CASSLGLAGGETQYF
DNA: TGCGCCAGCAGCTTAGGACTAGCGGGAGGAGAGACCCAGTACTTC

length: 16
J: TRBJ2-3
size: NA
D: TRBD2
V: TRBV11-2
CDR3: CASSLGLAGGTDTQYF
DNA: TGTGCCAGCAGCTTAGGCCTAGCGGGGGGCACAGATACGCAGTATTTT

length: 15
J: TRBJ1-5
size: NA
D: NA
V: TRBV5-1
CDR3: CASSLEGRVNQPQHF
DNA: TGCGCCAGCAGCTTGGAGGGACGGGTTAATCAGCCCCAGCATTTT

length: 14
J: TRBJ2-5
size: NA
D: NA
V: TRBV7-3
CDR3: CASSPRAVGETQYF
DNA: TGTGCCAGCAGCCCTCGGGCTGTGGGGGAGACCCAGTACTTC

length: 15
J: TRBJ1-1
size: NA
D: NA
V: TRBV10-1
CDR3: CASSESFPGQSEAFF
DNA: TGCGCCAGCAGTGAGTCGTTCCCAGGACAGTCTGAAGCTTTCTTT

length: 13
J: TRBJ1-2
size: NA
D: NA
V: TRBV11-2
CDR3: CASSGGGNYGYTF
DNA: TGTGCCAGCAGCGGGGGGGGCAACTATGGCTACACCTTC